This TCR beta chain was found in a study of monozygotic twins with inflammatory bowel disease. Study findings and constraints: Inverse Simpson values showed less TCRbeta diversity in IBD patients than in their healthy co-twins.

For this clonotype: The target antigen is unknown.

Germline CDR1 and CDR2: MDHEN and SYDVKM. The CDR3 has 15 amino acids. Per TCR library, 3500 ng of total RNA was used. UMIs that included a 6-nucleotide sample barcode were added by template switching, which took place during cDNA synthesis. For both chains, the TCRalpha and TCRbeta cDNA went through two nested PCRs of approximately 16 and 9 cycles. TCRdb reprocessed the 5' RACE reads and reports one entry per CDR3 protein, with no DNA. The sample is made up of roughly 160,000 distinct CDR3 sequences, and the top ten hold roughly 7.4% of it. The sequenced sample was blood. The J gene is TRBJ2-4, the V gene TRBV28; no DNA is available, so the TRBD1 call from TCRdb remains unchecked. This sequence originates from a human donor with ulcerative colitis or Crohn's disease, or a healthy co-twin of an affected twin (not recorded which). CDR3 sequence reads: CASSTTGLRKNIQYF.